These T cell receptor beta chains were read from a single sample in a study of blood T cell repertoires in COVID-19. This table comes from immunoSEQ multiplex PCR, and its TCRdb copy is limited to in-frame clones, with some not included. The sample yields about 290,000 clones, roughly 80% seen once. Sequenced: peripheral blood. These TCRs come from a woman in her fifties or sixties with active or convalescent COVID-19. The CDR3 runs from the conserved cysteine through the conserved F or W. A D gene is named only where the DNA matches it firmly. Not all rows give a size; the values are once, few, many and, for expanded clones, a class.

V gene	D gene	J gene	clone size	CDR3 protein	CDR3 DNA
TRBV6-6	.	TRBJ2-1	.	CASSYPPSLYNEQFF	TGTGCCAGCAGTTACCCCCCTAGCCTGTACAATGAGCAGTTCTTC
TRBV4-1	.	TRBJ2-1	.	CASSQKDWRAGRDYNEQFF	TGCGCCAGCAGCCAAAAAGATTGGCGGGCGGGGCGGGACTACAATGAGCAGTTCTTC
TRBV30	.	TRBJ1-5	.	CAWSVEGFQPQHF	TGTGCCTGGAGTGTGGAGGGTTTTCAGCCCCAGCATTTT
TRBV4-2	.	TRBJ1-1	.	CASSQGRGGTEAFF	TGTGCCAGCAGCCAAGGGAGGGGCGGGACTGAAGCTTTCTTT
TRBV2	TRBD2	TRBJ2-1	.	CASSGTSGRILNEQFF	TGTGCCAGCAGTGGGACTAGCGGGAGGATCCTGAATGAGCAGTTCTTC
TRBV14	TRBD2	TRBJ2-7	.	CASSPEAGNSYEQYF	TGTGCCAGCAGCCCTGAAGCGGGGAACTCCTACGAGCAGTACTTC
TRBV5-1	TRBD2	TRBJ2-5	few	CASSSDSGQETQYF	TGCGCCAGCAGCTCCGATAGCGGGCAAGAGACCCAGTACTTC
TRBV19	TRBD2	TRBJ2-1	once	CASSISGTSVDGEQFF	TGTGCCAGTAGTATCAGCGGGACTAGCGTTGATGGTGAGCAGTTCTTC
TRBV6-4	TRBD1	TRBJ1-6	few	CASSGTAGGDSPLHF	TGTGCCAGCAGTGGAACGGCAGGGGGAGATTCACCCCTCCACTTT
TRBV7-9	.	TRBJ1-5	once	CASSLEGGNQPQHF	TGTGCCAGCAGCTTAGAGGGGGGGAATCAGCCCCAGCATTTT
TRBV27	TRBD1	TRBJ2-1	.	CASIGGQNRPFF	TGTGCCAGCATAGGGGGACAGAATCGTCCGTTCTTC
TRBV7-7	TRBD1	TRBJ2-3	.	CASSPTGNNADTQYF	TGTGCCAGCAGCCCGACAGGGAATAATGCAGATACGCAGTATTTT
TRBV19	TRBD1	TRBJ1-1	.	CASRGDRARRTEAFF	TGTGCCAGTAGGGGGGACAGGGCTCGACGCACTGAAGCTTTCTTT
TRBV5-6	.	TRBJ2-5	.	CASSLMGRETQYF	TGTGCCAGCAGCTTGATGGGGCGGGAGACCCAGTACTTC
TRBV10-3	.	TRBJ1-1	.	CAIRNRDTRNTEAFF	TGTGCCATCAGGAACCGGGACACGAGGAACACTGAAGCTTTCTTT
TRBV5-1	.	TRBJ1-1	.	CASSLKQDTEAFF	TGCGCCAGCAGCTTGAAACAGGACACTGAAGCTTTCTTT
TRBV5-1	TRBD2	TRBJ2-4	few	CASSSGLATSIQYF	TGCGCCAGCAGCTCGGGACTAGCGACGAGCATTCAGTACTTC
TRBV27	TRBD1	TRBJ1-1	.	CASSPLGTGVLGYTEAFF	TGTGCCAGCAGTCCTCTCGGGACAGGGGTTCTGGGCTACACTGAAGCTTTCTTT
TRBV3-1/TRBV3-2	.	TRBJ2-7	.	CASSQGAIYEQYF	TGTGCCAGCAGCCAAGGGGCGATCTACGAGCAGTACTTC
TRBV11-3	.	TRBJ1-4	.	CASTPRGGLGEKLFF	TGTGCCAGCACCCCGAGGGGGGGGCTGGGGGAAAAACTGTTTTTT
TRBV3-1/TRBV3-2	.	TRBJ2-7	once	CASSQHAGPSTNEQYF	TGTGCCAGCAGCCAACACGCGGGACCATCTACCAACGAGCAGTACTTC
TRBV18	.	TRBJ2-1	.	CASSPAASSYNEQFF	TGTGCCAGCTCACCAGCGGCTAGCAGTTACAATGAGCAGTTCTTC